The 30 T cell receptor beta chains below were found in one sample sequenced in a study of CD8 T cells in ankylosing spondylitis (TCRdb year 2017). Here is what the overall study found, with its caveats: A TCR beta motif of about 8 highly homologous amino acid variants appeared characteristic of blood from ankylosing spondylitis patients.

For these receptors, no antigen is known. Library preparation was by 5' RACE. Sequencing instrument: Illumina HiSeq 2500. TCRdb reprocessed the public reads (quality trimming at Q25 with fastp, clone calling with MiXCR) and kept in-frame beta chains. Every entry covers one CDR3 protein and lists the most common genes and DNA from its rows. For this sample there are a few hundred thousand distinct CDR3 sequences; about 12% appear just once. The top ten clonotypes cover approximately 6.3% of the sample. The sequenced material came from blood, either unsorted or a sorted T cell fraction (not recorded which). These receptors were obtained from a male donor with ankylosing spondylitis.

The chain carries TRBV13 and TRBJ1-4; the D is unclear. Trimming cost V 4 bases and J 8 bases, with 17 bases left between them. The CDR3 is made up of 15 amino acids. The germline gives CDR1 PRHDT, CDR2 FYEKMQ (reference sequence). This CDR3 reads CASSSTRPEGEKLFF. As DNA, the CDR3 is TGTGCCAGCAGCTCAACCCGCCCTGAGGGAGAAAAACTGTTTTTT.

The chain combines TRBV29-1 with TRBJ2-3; TRBD2 aligns across 9 bases. Germline V gene data show CDR1 as SQVTM and CDR2 as ANQGSEA. With 1 base clipped from V and 2 bases from J, the junction kept 4 bases outside the gene matches. This CDR3 has 15 amino acids. The CDR3 is CSVEGLAGFTDTQYF. The CDR3 bases are TGCAGCGTTGAAGGGCTAGCGGGATTCACAGATACGCAGTATTTT.

In this sample, this clonotype turned up many times. V usage is TRBV7-9 and J usage is TRBJ2-2, with 12 bases lining up with TRBD2. V dropped 5 bases and J dropped 5; count of bases not matched to a gene: 6. The CDR3 extends over 16 amino acids. The germline V gene encodes CDR1 SEHNR and CDR2 FQNEAQ (reference sequence). DNA for the CDR3: TGTGCCAGCAGCCGACTAGCGGGAGATATTACCGGGGAGCTGTTTTTT. Amino acid sequence: CASSRLAGDITGELFF.

The chain uses TRBV5-1 and TRBJ2-3, with D hard to call. This CDR3 spans 13 amino acids. V shed 0 bases and J shed 4 bases, with 6 bases lying between them. CDR1 and CDR2 (germline): SGHRS, YFSETQ. The CDR3 DNA sequence: TGCGCCAGCAGCTTGGACGTGCCAGATACGCAGTATTTT. Its protein is CASSLDVPDTQYF.

V gene TRBV12-3 or TRBV12-4 combines with J gene TRBJ2-3; possible D gene TRBD2, 6 bases. The CDR3 is 17 amino acids. V shed 6 bases and J shed 4 bases, with 23 bases lying between them. The CDR3 spells CASSPGTPSDFADTQYF. The DNA for the CDR3 is TGTGCCAGCAGCCCGGGGACTCCCTCAGATTTCGCAGATACGCAGTATTTT.

This clonotype was observed at least ten times. The V gene is TRBV6-2 or TRBV6-3, the J gene TRBJ2-3; D uncertain. The CDR3 is 11 residues long. Trimming took off 6 bases at V and 7 bases at J, with 8 bases between the two ends. Germline loops: CDR1 MNHEY, CDR2 SVGEGT. The CDR3 DNA follows: TGTGCCAGCAGCCGACATCATACGCAGTATTTT. This translates into CASSRHHTQYF.

This clonotype was detected only a few times. V and J are TRBV14 and TRBJ1-2, with unresolved D. The CDR3 totals 15 residues. In germline, CDR1 is SGHDN, CDR2 FVKESK. V was cut by 0 bases and J by 1 base, with 9 bases left in between. Here the CDR3 DNA reads TGTGCCAGCAGCCAAGACAGGCTTCTTAACTATGGCTACACCTTC. Translated: CASSQDRLLNYGYTF.

Many counts were recorded for this clonotype. The chain links TRBV5-1 to TRBJ2-3; D unclear. This CDR3 is built from 14 residues. The V and J ends lost 0 bases and 2 bases respectively, with 7 bases between them. CDR1 and CDR2 from the germline V gene are SGHRS and YFSETQ. The CDR3 is CASSLAATTDTQYF. CDR3 nucleotides: TGCGCCAGCAGCTTGGCGGCCACCACAGATACGCAGTATTTT.

V is TRBV27 and J is TRBJ2-7, with 7 bases identical to TRBD1. Per germline, CDR1 MNHEY and CDR2 SMNVEV (reference sequence). The J segment lost 3 bases and the V segment lost 2 bases, leaving 7 bases of the junction unmatched. The CDR3 is made up of 15 amino acids. The CDR3 sequence is CASSLTKQGFYEQYF. Written as DNA, the CDR3 is TGTGCCAGCAGTTTAACCAAACAGGGGTTCTACGAGCAGTACTTC.

This clonotype was counted many times. This sequence joins TRBV2 and TRBJ2-2; TRBD1 or TRBD2 may be the D gene (5 bases each). The CDR3 length is 12 residues. Trimming shortened V by 6 bases and J by 3 bases, and 5 bases separated the two germline ends. The germline CDR1 and CDR2 sequences are SNHLY and FYNNEI. CDR3 sequence (DNA): TGTGCCAGCAGGGGGGACACCGGGGAGCTGTTTTTT. Its protein is CASRGDTGELFF.

This clonotype occurred a few times. The rearrangement uses TRBV5-1 and TRBJ2-1, with 11 bases that match TRBD2. This CDR3 is built from 15 residues. The V and J ends lost 4 bases and 3 bases, in that order; junction bases with no gene match: 3. From germline, CDR1 is SGHRS and CDR2 YFSETQ. This chain's CDR3 is CASSTGLADYNEQFF. In DNA, the CDR3 is TGCGCCAGCAGCACGGGACTAGCGGACTACAATGAGCAGTTCTTC.

V usage is TRBV28 and J usage is TRBJ2-5; D unresolved. This CDR3 has 15 amino acids. Germline V gene data show CDR1 as MDHEN and CDR2 as SYDVKM. Trimming shortened V by 3 bases and J by 2 bases, and 13 bases separated the two germline ends. The CDR3 region is CASSFGGTTQETQYF. The CDR3 DNA is TGTGCCAGCAGTTTTGGCGGAACAACACAAGAGACCCAGTACTTC.

This clonotype has only one observation. The chain links TRBV2 to TRBJ1-5; 9 positions match TRBD1. CDR3 length equals 15 residues. Germline V CDR1 and CDR2: SNHLY, FYNNEI. With V trimmed by 2 bases and J by 7 bases, 6 bases remained unmatched. CDR3 amino acids: CASSEWGQGVQPQHF. The DNA of the CDR3 is TGTGCCAGCAGTGAATGGGGACAGGGTGTACAGCCCCAGCATTTT.

This chain joins TRBV20-1 and TRBJ1-1; tentative D call: TRBD1 (5 bases). V lost 3 bases to trimming and J lost 6 bases, with 14 bases between them. Germline V gene lookup returns CDR1 DFQATT and CDR2 SNEGSKA (reference sequence). The CDR3 contains 13 residues. DNA for the CDR3: TGCAGTGCTAGGGGGGACCGGTTGGCTGAAGCTTTCTTT. As protein: CSARGDRLAEAFF.

Ten or more counts support this clonotype. The gene calls are TRBV27 and TRBJ1-2; 9 bases match TRBD1. Germline V gives CDR1 MNHEY, CDR2 SMNVEV (reference sequence). Losses at the gene ends were 1 base for V and 5 bases for J; bases not matched to a gene: 8. The CDR3 spans 16 residues. The CDR3 protein is CASSLFAGQGPYGYTF. CDR3 DNA sequence: TGTGCCAGCAGTTTATTCGCGGGACAGGGTCCATATGGCTACACCTTC.

The chain is built from TRBV18 and TRBJ1-5; 10 nucleotides line up with TRBD1. CDR1 and CDR2 (germline): KGHSH, LQKENI. The J segment lost 0 bases and the V segment lost 6 bases, leaving 2 bases of the junction unmatched. The CDR3 covers 15 residues. CDR3 DNA sequence: TGTGCCAGCTCGGGACAGGGGCATAGCAATCAGCCCCAGCATTTT. Encoded protein: CASSGQGHSNQPQHF.

At least ten counts were recorded for this clonotype. This rearrangement joins TRBV10-3 to TRBJ1-1; D gene uncertain. The CDR3 spans 12 residues. Per germline, CDR1 ENHRY and CDR2 SYGVKD. Between the trimmed V and J ends, which lost 5 bases and 5 bases, there was a span of 9 bases. CDR3 amino acids: CAISPSRTEAFF. The CDR3 DNA reads TGTGCCATCAGTCCGTCCCGGACTGAAGCTTTCTTT.

This clonotype was counted a few times. The V call is TRBV7-2, the J call TRBJ1-2; D is perhaps TRBD1 (5 bases). This CDR3 is 14 amino acids long. V was cut by 6 bases and J by 4 bases, with 15 bases left in between. Germline V gene sequence: CDR1 SGHTA, CDR2 FQGNSA. CDR3 bases: TGTGCCAGCAGGGTGACAGCCACCTCCTATGGCTACACCTTC. Translation gives CASRVTATSYGYTF. Supplemented by reference TRBV7-2 and TRBJ1-2, the full variable domain reads GAGVSQSPSNKVTEKGKDVELRCDPISGHTALYWYRQSLGQGLEFLIYFQGNSAPDKSGLPSDRFSAERTGGSVSTLTIQRTQQEDSAVYLCASRVTATSYGYTFGSGTRLTVV.

The rearrangement uses TRBV5-1 and TRBJ2-2, with D tentatively TRBD1 or TRBD2 (6 bases each). The V end lost 0 bases, the J end lost 4 bases, and 19 bases lay between the germline ends. CDR1 is SGHRS, CDR2 YFSETQ, per germline. This CDR3 is 18 amino acids long. CDR3 loop: CASSLGGGIGGTTGELFF. DNA for the CDR3: TGCGCCAGCAGCTTGGGCGGAGGGATTGGGGGCACCACCGGGGAGCTGTTTTTT.

This clonotype was seen at least ten times. The chain recombines TRBV14 with TRBJ2-1; the match to TRBD1 covers 8 bases. The CDR3 is made up of 15 amino acids. CDR1 is SGHDN and CDR2 is FVKESK in the germline V gene. V gave up 4 bases and J gave up 2 bases; unmatched junction bases: 4. CDR3 DNA: TGTGCCAGCAGCCCGCGGACAGGGACCTACAATGAGCAGTTCTTC. Residues: CASSPRTGTYNEQFF.

A few counts support this clonotype. The chain couples TRBV20-1 to TRBJ2-3; TRBD2 aligns across 10 bases. V shed 5 bases, J shed 0 bases, and the junction held 5 bases outside the gene matches. CDR3 size: 15 residues. Germline loops: CDR1 DFQATT, CDR2 SNEGSKA (reference sequence). CDR3 sequence reads: CSAGTSGTSTDTQYF. CDR3 nucleotides: TGCAGTGCTGGTACTAGCGGGACTAGCACAGATACGCAGTATTTT.

This clonotype has ten or more counts. The rearrangement links TRBV24-1 to TRBJ2-3; 9 positions match TRBD1. The ends lost 3 bases at V and 4 bases at J; junction bases unmatched: 7. Germline CDR1 reads KGHDR; CDR2 reads SFDVKD. The CDR3 totals 16 residues. The CDR3 sequence is CATSDTGTGIADTQYF. CDR3 DNA sequence: TGTGCCACCAGTGATACAGGGACAGGGATCGCAGATACGCAGTATTTT.

Only a few counts were recorded for this clonotype. The chain joins TRBV2 to TRBJ2-5, with TRBD1 identical over 7 bases. Germline CDR1 is SNHLY and CDR2 is FYNNEI. The CDR3 runs 15 residues. V trimming: 2 bases; J trimming: 5 bases; junction bases outside the gene matches: 8. CDR3 nucleotide sequence: TGTGCCAGCAGTGAATATGAACTCAGGGGGGAGACCCAGTACTTC. Translation gives CASSEYELRGETQYF.

The sample holds a few counts of this clonotype. The chain employs TRBV5-1 and TRBJ2-3, with a weak D call TRBD2 (5 bases). The CDR3 is 14 amino acids. Trimming stripped 6 bases from V and 5 bases from J, with 16 bases between. CDR1 and CDR2 from the germline V gene are SGHRS and YFSETQ. CDR3 loop: CASNSGRLGDTQYF. The CDR3 DNA is TGCGCCAGCAACAGCGGCAGGTTGGGAGATACGCAGTATTTT.

The chain links TRBV2 to TRBJ2-5, with D possibly matching TRBD2 (6 bases). Germline values: CDR1 SNHLY, CDR2 FYNNEI. The CDR3 consists of 15 residues. The V gene lost 3 bases and the J gene lost 2 bases, with 13 bases spanning the gap. In DNA form, the CDR3 reads TGTGCCAGCAGTGAGGGGACTCCGAAGCAAGAGACCCAGTACTTC. This codes for CASSEGTPKQETQYF.

This chain uses TRBV20-1 with TRBJ2-2; 10 bases match TRBD2. V trimming: 6 bases; J trimming: 1 base; junction bases outside the gene matches: 5. The CDR3 spans 15 residues. The germline gives CDR1 DFQATT, CDR2 SNEGSKA (reference sequence). The CDR3 loop reads CSAKPSGRNTGELFF. DNA of the CDR3: TGCAGTGCCAAACCTAGCGGGAGGAACACCGGGGAGCTGTTTTTT.

This clonotype occurred a few times. This chain links TRBV5-1 with TRBJ2-1, with 12 bases identical to TRBD2. The germline CDR1 and CDR2 sequences are SGHRS and YFSETQ. This CDR3 has 18 amino acids. The V segment lost 8 bases and the J segment 0 bases; nucleotides outside the gene matches: 12. CDR3 amino acids: CASPIPGLAGNSYNEQFF. The CDR3 coding sequence is TGCGCCAGTCCAATCCCGGGACTAGCGGGCAACTCCTACAATGAGCAGTTCTTC.

This clonotype was observed a handful of times. The V call is TRBV9, the J call TRBJ2-5; TRBD2 is a possible D gene (6 bases). The germline gives CDR1 SGDLS, CDR2 YYNGEE. CDR3 size: 17 residues. The V and J ends lost 4 bases and 2 bases respectively, with 21 bases between them. Here the CDR3 DNA reads TGTGCCAGCAGCTCCGGGACTCCAATAGGCCTTCAAGAGACCCAGTACTTC. Translated, it gives CASSSGTPIGLQETQYF.

The gene calls are TRBV11-2 and TRBJ1-3, with D unresolved. Trimming removed 0 bases at V and 5 bases at J, with 5 bases between. CDR3 length: 13 amino acids. Looked up from germline, CDR1 is SGHAT and CDR2 is FQNNGV. CDR3 sequence (DNA): TGTGCCAGCAGCTTAGAGATTAGAAACACCATATATTTT. Protein sequence: CASSLEIRNTIYF.

DNA for the CDR3: TGCAGTGCGGCCGGCAAGAGCTCCTACAATGAGCAGTTCTTC. This codes for CSAAGKSSYNEQFF. The chain joins TRBV20-1 to TRBJ2-1; D call uncertain. Germline CDR1 is DFQATT and CDR2 is SNEGSKA (reference sequence). This CDR3 is built from 14 residues. V was trimmed by 6 bases and J by 0 bases, leaving 12 bases between them.